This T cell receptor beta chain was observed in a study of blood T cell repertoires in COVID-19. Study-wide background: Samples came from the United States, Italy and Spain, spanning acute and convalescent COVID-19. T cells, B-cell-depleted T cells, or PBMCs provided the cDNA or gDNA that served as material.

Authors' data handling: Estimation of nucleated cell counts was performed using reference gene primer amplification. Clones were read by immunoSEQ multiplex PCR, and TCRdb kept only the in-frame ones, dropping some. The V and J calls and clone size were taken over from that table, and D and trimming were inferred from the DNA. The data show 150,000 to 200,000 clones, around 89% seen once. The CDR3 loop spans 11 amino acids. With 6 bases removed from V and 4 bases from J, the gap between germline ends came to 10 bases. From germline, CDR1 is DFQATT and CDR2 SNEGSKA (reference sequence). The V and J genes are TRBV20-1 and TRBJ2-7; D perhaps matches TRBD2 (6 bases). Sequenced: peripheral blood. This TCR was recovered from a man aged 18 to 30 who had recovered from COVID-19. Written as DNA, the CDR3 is TGCAGTGCCCTTAGCGGATACGAGCAGTACTTC. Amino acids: CSALSGYEQYF.